This is a list of T cell receptor beta chains from one sample in a study of glioma-infiltrating T cells. TCRdb reprocessed the multiplex PCR reads via MiXCR and lists one record per CDR3 protein. The data hold about 89,000 distinct CDR3 sequences, with 20% to 25% observed a single time. Sample: glioma tissue, nonneoplastic brain tissue, or PBMCs (not recorded which). All receptors derive from a human donor with low-grade glioma or glioblastoma, undergoing nonglioma brain surgery, or in good health (not recorded which). The conserved cysteine and the conserved F or W are not part of the CDR3 here. A row's size may be missing; if present it is once, few, many or a size class.

TRBV6-6	TRBJ1-1	many	15	ASSYSRQGGLNTEAF
TRBV4-1	TRBJ2-2	few	16	ASSQEIPVLANTGELF
TRBV20-1	TRBJ2-3	many	12	SASLGAHTDTQY
TRBV18	TRBJ2-5	-	13	ASSLSGSGKENQY
TRBV7-6	TRBJ2-5	-	11	ASSLEGRGPQY
TRBV5-1	TRBJ1-1	few	14	ASSHRTGGQNTEAF
TRBV19	TRBJ1-2	many	12	ASQPGQGNYGYT
TRBV12-3/TRBV12-4	TRBJ1-2	-	16	ASSLALFSPGGGYGYT
TRBV4-1	TRBJ2-5	many	11	ASSRSTGEPQY
TRBV19	TRBJ2-3	many	14	ASSPSWGQGTDTQY
TRBV20-1	TRBJ2-2	many	14	SAKTHGAANTGELF
TRBV4-1	TRBJ2-4	-	15	ASSQTPGTIAKNIQY
TRBV2	TRBJ2-3	many	12	ASSEERRRGTQY
TRBV7-2	TRBJ1-1	many	12	ASSFARQNTEAF
TRBV7-8	TRBJ1-3	-	15	ASSLRVGGRDGNTIY
TRBV6-2/TRBV6-3	TRBJ2-1	many	13	ASSYLPRHGDEQF